These 20 T cell receptor beta chains originate from one sample sequenced in a study of blood T cell repertoires in COVID-19. Sequenced by immunoSEQ multiplex PCR; TCRdb stores in-frame clones only, minus some. Counted here are 68,000 or so clones, roughly 89% occurring once; the ten biggest clones make up approximately 7.4%. The specimen was peripheral blood. Every receptor here comes from a man aged 45-65 years with active COVID-19.

This chain connects TRBV14 to TRBJ2-7; maybe TRBD1 (6 bases). The V gene's germline CDR1 is SGHDN and CDR2 FVKESK. The CDR3 length is 14 residues. V lost 2 bases to trimming and J lost 3 bases, with 11 bases between them. The CDR3 reads CASSQHQGNYEQYF. The CDR3 bases are TGTGCCAGCAGCCAACACCAGGGGAACTACGAGCAGTACTTC.

The V and J genes are TRBV6-2 or TRBV6-3 and TRBJ2-7, with D maybe TRBD2 (5 bases). Looked up from germline, CDR1 is MNHEY and CDR2 is SVGEGT. Trimming pared 3 bases from V and 2 bases from J, leaving 17 bases between. This CDR3 spans 16 amino acids. The CDR3 loop is CASSYTTSTSPYEQYF. In DNA, the CDR3 is TGTGCCAGCAGTTATACGACAAGCACTAGTCCCTACGAGCAGTACTTC.

This chain joins TRBV18 and TRBJ1-4; D perhaps matches TRBD1 (6 bases). The CDR3 consists of 14 residues. Between the trimmed V and J ends, which lost 6 bases and 4 bases, there was a span of 12 bases. Germline V gives CDR1 KGHSH, CDR2 LQKENI. The CDR3 here is CASSRTADNEKLFF. CDR3 bases: TGTGCCAGCTCCCGGACAGCAGATAATGAAAAACTGTTTTTT.

In its sample, this clone was seen a few times. J is TRBJ1-5 and V is TRBV7-9; unclear D gene. CDR1 and CDR2 from the germline V gene are SEHNR and FQNEAQ (reference sequence). The V gene lost 1 base and the J gene lost 0 bases, with 13 bases spanning the gap. There are 17 residues in the CDR3. The CDR3 here is CASSLGGGLYSNQPQHF. The CDR3 DNA sequence: TGTGCCAGCAGCTTAGGAGGCGGACTTTATAGCAATCAGCCCCAGCATTTT.

The chain uses TRBV5-4 and TRBJ2-3, with 13 bases aligning to TRBD2. V shed 4 bases and J 6 bases; nucleotides not matched to a gene: 5. Germline loops: CDR1 SGHNT, CDR2 YYREEE (reference sequence). The CDR3 covers 15 residues. The CDR3 sequence is CASSPEGLAGDTQYF. CDR3 in DNA: TGTGCCAGCAGCCCGGAGGGACTAGCGGGGGATACGCAGTATTTT.

This clone was detected only once. The chain links TRBV4-3 to TRBJ2-5; 9 positions agree with TRBD2. V was clipped by 0 bases and J by 4 bases; unmatched bases: 9. CDR3 length: 17 amino acids. CDR1 and CDR2 (germline): LGHNA, YSLEER. Here the CDR3 reads CASSQDWRGGLGETQYF. The CDR3 DNA reads TGCGCCAGCAGCCAAGATTGGCGGGGGGGCCTAGGAGAGACCCAGTACTTC.

This rearrangement joins TRBV19 to TRBJ2-7, with D tentatively TRBD2 (5 bases). This CDR3 is built from 14 residues. CDR1 and CDR2 (germline): LNHDA, SQIVND (reference sequence). Trimming shortened V by 3 bases and J by 2 bases, and 11 bases separated the two germline ends. The CDR3 sequence is CASSMSTTTYEQYF. In nucleotides, the CDR3 is TGTGCCAGTAGTATGTCGACTACAACCTACGAGCAGTACTTC.

The chain is built from TRBV18 and TRBJ1-1; the D gene is possibly TRBD1 (5 bases). The CDR3 spans 14 residues. The germline CDR1 and CDR2 sequences are KGHSH and LQKENI. The ends were cut back, 2 bases at V and 4 bases at J, with 11 bases in the middle. The CDR3 protein is CASSPWGEATEAFF. The CDR3 DNA is TGTGCCAGCTCACCATGGGGGGAGGCCACTGAAGCTTTCTTT.

The rearrangement links TRBV7-2 to TRBJ1-1, with 12 bases fitting TRBD1. Germline V gene sequence: CDR1 SGHTA, CDR2 FQGNSA. This CDR3 region has 16 residues. V was pared by 5 bases and J by 4 bases, with 8 bases of the junction left unmatched. Here the CDR3 reads CASSISSGQGATEAFF. DNA of the CDR3: TGTGCCAGCAGCATAAGTTCGGGACAGGGGGCCACTGAAGCTTTCTTT.

The chain uses TRBV18 and TRBJ2-6, with 8 bases aligning to TRBD1. This CDR3 contains 16 residues. J gave up 0 bases and V 6 bases, and 4 bases lay outside the gene matches. The germline V gene has CDR1 KGHSH and CDR2 LQKENI. CDR3 residues: CASSWTGSSGANVLTF. CDR3 coding DNA: TGTGCCAGCTCCTGGACAGGGTCCTCTGGGGCCAACGTCCTGACTTTC.

This clone is a singleton in its sample. The chain carries TRBV28 and TRBJ1-2; the match to TRBD1 covers 7 bases. J gave up 2 bases and V 7 bases, and 7 bases lay outside the gene matches. CDR1 and CDR2 from the germline V gene are MDHEN and SYDVKM. This CDR3 has 14 amino acids. In DNA form, the CDR3 reads TGTGCCAGCACCATCCCGGGACAGAACTATGGCTACACCTTC. This codes for CASTIPGQNYGYTF.

This chain links TRBV10-3 with TRBJ2-7; 10 bases match TRBD1. The CDR3 has 13 amino acids. After removal of 5 bases from V and 4 bases from J, the junction contained 2 bases not matched to a gene. Germline V lookup: CDR1 ENHRY, CDR2 SYGVKD. The CDR3 reads CAISRDRGYEQYF. In DNA form, the CDR3 reads TGTGCCATCAGTCGGGACAGGGGTTACGAGCAGTACTTC.

This chain joins TRBV5-1 and TRBJ2-1; 12 nucleotides match TRBD2. Germline V gives CDR1 SGHRS, CDR2 YFSETQ. The CDR3 spans 17 residues. The J segment lost 7 bases and the V segment lost 5 bases, leaving 13 bases of the junction unmatched. This CDR3 is CASSPSSGGARWNEQFF. In DNA, the CDR3 is TGCGCCAGCAGTCCTTCTAGCGGGGGGGCCCGTTGGAATGAGCAGTTCTTC.

This chain connects TRBV11-2 to TRBJ2-1; 11 bases agree with TRBD2. V dropped 0 bases and J dropped 12; count of bases not matched to a gene: 10. The CDR3 runs 16 residues. Germline CDR1 is SGHAT and CDR2 is FQNNGV. The chain's CDR3 is CASSLDGLAGGLRQFF. The CDR3 DNA reads TGTGCCAGCAGCTTAGATGGGCTAGCGGGGGGTTTGCGGCAGTTCTTC.

The chain links TRBV12-3 or TRBV12-4 to TRBJ1-1; D might be TRBD1 (5 bases). V shed 1 base and J shed 7 bases, with 10 bases lying between them. The CDR3 has 13 residues. The DNA for the CDR3 is TGTGCCAGCAGTTTAGTAGGGGTAAATGAAGCTTTCTTT. Protein: CASSLVGVNEAFF.

The chain has TRBV5-5 and TRBJ2-7, with D possibly TRBD2 on 5 matching bases. This CDR3 spans 12 amino acids. Looked up from germline, CDR1 is SGHKS and CDR2 is YYEKEE (reference sequence). The V end lost 2 bases, the J end lost 4 bases, and 7 bases lay between the germline ends. The CDR3 bases are TGTGCCAGCAGCTTCTCGGGGTACGAGCAGTACTTC. It is translated as CASSFSGYEQYF.

The chain links TRBV5-1 to TRBJ2-1, with 11 bases that match TRBD2. The CDR3 loop spans 17 amino acids. Germline assignment: CDR1 SGHRS and CDR2 YFSETQ. Trimming removed 2 bases from V and 0 bases from J; junction bases left unmatched: 4. The CDR3 loop reads CASSFLAGGPSYNEQFF. CDR3 DNA sequence: TGCGCCAGCAGCTTTTTAGCGGGGGGGCCCTCCTACAATGAGCAGTTCTTC.

This clone was seen only once. The chain couples TRBV9 to TRBJ2-6; D perhaps matches TRBD2 (6 bases). V was cut by 4 bases and J by 2 bases, with 19 bases left in between. Germline V gene sequence: CDR1 SGDLS, CDR2 YYNGEE. The CDR3 sequence is 18 residues long. CDR3 DNA: TGTGCCAGCAGCCTGGGGGGAGGTTACGTGGCTGGGGCCAACGTCCTGACTTTC. Amino acid sequence: CASSLGGGYVAGANVLTF. The entire variable domain, with the rest obtained from reference TRBV9 and TRBJ2-6, is as follows: DSGVTQTPKHLITATGQRVTLRCSPRSGDLSVYWYQQSLDQGLQFLIQYYNGEERAKGNILERFSAQQFPDLHSELNLSSLELGDSALYFCASSLGGGYVAGANVLTFGAGSRLTVL.

As DNA, the CDR3 is TGTGCCAGCAGCCCGGGCTACGGGGGTGGAACAGATACGCAGTATTTT. Translating it yields CASSPGYGGGTDTQYF. The genes are TRBV11-2 and TRBJ2-3, with D perhaps matching TRBD2 (6 bases). Germline V gives CDR1 SGHAT, CDR2 FQNNGV. This CDR3 region has 16 residues. Trimming stripped 5 bases from V and 3 bases from J, with 18 bases between.

J is TRBJ2-7 and V is TRBV6-2 or TRBV6-3; 8 bases fit TRBD1. Unmatched junction bases numbered 10, after V lost 4 bases and J lost 5 bases. Looked up from germline, CDR1 is MNHEY and CDR2 is SVGEGT. The CDR3 is 15 residues long. The CDR3 is CASSWSTGESDEQYF. As DNA, the CDR3 is TGTGCCAGCAGTTGGTCGACAGGGGAGTCGGACGAGCAGTACTTC.